Each of the 9 T cell receptor beta chains below was sequenced from the same sample in a study of CD8 T cells in Susac syndrome. Random-hexamer reverse transcription was applied to roughly 0.45 to 1 ug RNA. TCRdb itself ran the immunoSEQ multiplex PCR reads through MiXCR, one entry per CDR3 protein. The sample lists around 300,000 distinct CDR3 sequences; approximately 85% were seen once. Sequenced sample: CD8+ T cells from PBMCs. These receptors came from a human donor with multiple sclerosis.

This clonotype was detected only once. The chain links TRBV27 to TRBJ2-7; 14 positions match TRBD2. The CDR3 has 16 residues. Germline-derived CDR1 and CDR2 are MNHEY and SMNVEV (reference sequence). The V gene end was trimmed by 6 bases and the J gene end by 6 bases; junction bases not matched to a gene: 10. The CDR3 sequence: CASSDRLAGGPCEQYF. CDR3 nucleotide sequence: TGTGCCAGCAGCGACCGACTAGCGGGAGGGCCCTGCGAGCAGTACTTC.

The V call is TRBV7-9, the J call TRBJ2-5; TRBD2 aligns across 7 bases. The CDR3 has 17 residues. V lost 5 bases and J lost 2; bases outside the gene matches: 14. CDR1 and CDR2 from the germline V gene are SEHNR and FQNEAQ (reference sequence). Here the CDR3 reads CASSPPWAGDRQETQYF. The CDR3 DNA is TGTGCCAGCAGCCCCCCGTGGGCGGGAGATCGGCAAGAGACCCAGTACTTC.

The J gene is TRBJ2-3, the V gene TRBV27, with 10 bases lining up with TRBD2. The CDR3 length is 15 residues. Germline-derived CDR1 and CDR2 are MNHEY and SMNVEV (reference sequence). The J segment lost 3 bases and the V segment lost 7 bases, leaving 7 bases of the junction unmatched. In nucleotides, the CDR3 is TGTGCCAGCACTAATGGACTAGCGGTAACAGATACGCAGTATTTT. Its translation is CASTNGLAVTDTQYF.

V usage is TRBV12-3 or TRBV12-4 and J usage is TRBJ2-3, with 9 positions matching TRBD2. The trim removed 1 base at V and 2 bases at J, leaving 7 bases unmatched. The CDR3 spans 17 residues. The CDR3 loop is CASSLGRAGGPTDTQYF. CDR3 bases: TGTGCCAGCAGTTTAGGGCGTGCGGGAGGGCCCACAGATACGCAGTATTTT.

The chain has TRBV27 and TRBJ1-5; 7 bases fit TRBD1. The CDR3 has 12 residues. V gave up 8 bases and J gave up 7 bases; unmatched junction bases: 5. CDR1 MNHEY and CDR2 SMNVEV come from the germline V gene (reference sequence). The CDR3 here is CASGAGGQPQHF. As DNA, the CDR3 is TGTGCCAGCGGGGCAGGGGGGCAGCCCCAGCATTTT.

The gene calls are TRBV7-2 and TRBJ2-1; D gene unclear. V shed 6 bases and J shed 9 bases, with 15 bases lying between them. The V gene's germline CDR1 is SGHTA and CDR2 FQGNSA. There are 13 residues in the CDR3. This CDR3 reads CASRPPSAPEQFF. The DNA of the CDR3 is TGTGCCAGCAGGCCCCCTAGTGCTCCTGAGCAGTTCTTC.

The chain carries TRBV9 and TRBJ1-1, with a possible D match to TRBD1 (5 bases). The germline V gene encodes CDR1 SGDLS and CDR2 YYNGEE. The V gene lost 3 bases and the J gene lost 3 bases, with 24 bases spanning the gap. CDR3 size: 18 residues. CDR3 protein: CASSGKSLSREGYTEAFF. In DNA, the CDR3 is TGTGCCAGCAGCGGAAAAAGTCTAAGCAGGGAGGGTTACACTGAAGCTTTCTTT.

The chain has TRBV7-9 and TRBJ2-2, with 9 positions matching TRBD1. Germline-derived CDR1 and CDR2 are SEHNR and FQNEAQ (reference sequence). V lost 5 bases, J lost 1 base, and 8 bases stayed unmatched. The CDR3 runs 17 residues. CDR3 in DNA: TGTGCCAGCAGCCCGACTACAGGGGGCTGGAACACCGGGGAGCTGTTTTTT. Its protein product is CASSPTTGGWNTGELFF.

J is TRBJ2-3 and V is TRBV28, with 11 positions matching TRBD2. The germline CDR1 and CDR2 sequences are MDHEN and SYDVKM. V dropped 4 bases and J dropped 2; count of bases not matched to a gene: 17. The CDR3 extends over 20 amino acids. The CDR3 bases are TGTGCCAGCAGTTCAGGACTCACCCTAGCGGGAGGACGTATCACAGATACGCAGTATTTT. Protein product: CASSSGLTLAGGRITDTQYF.